Listed below are T cell receptor beta chains from one sample, sequenced in a study of monozygotic twins with cystic fibrosis. Repertoires were generated with immunoSEQ multiplex PCR, while TCRdb's copy carries only in-frame clones and drops some. Found here are more than 25,000 clones, over 75% of them singletons; the top ten hold around 0.56%. The sample comprised blood. These receptors were collected from a girl aged 2 to 9 with cystic fibrosis. Each CDR3 is given without its conserved first and last residue.

J gene,V gene,CDR3 protein
TRBJ1-1,TRBV6-5,ASSYRQLNTEAF
TRBJ2-3,TRBV5-4,ASSARLAGRTDTQY
TRBJ1-4,TRBV7-2,ASSRQIGGEKLF
TRBJ1-1,TRBV15,ATSSVRTGPTEAF
TRBJ2-7,TRBV6-1,ASSEARVSLAGGLYEQY
TRBJ1-2,TRBV27,ASSSDNYGYT
TRBJ2-2,TRBV30,AWSGGGGELF
TRBJ1-1,TRBV4-1,ASSQDGQGPRGEAF
TRBJ1-1,TRBV5-1,ASSSIPGTGVTEAF
TRBJ2-1,TRBV5-1,ASSGGAFPSNEQF
TRBJ2-6,TRBV6-5,ASSARVSGANVLT
TRBJ2-4,TRBV10-3,AISLQGRAKNIQY
TRBJ2-1,TRBV18,ASSPERDEQF
TRBJ2-1,TRBV7-2,ASQTTNEQF
TRBJ1-2,TRBV29-1,SVEGGYT
TRBJ1-2,TRBV4-1,ASSQEMGAGAGSYT
TRBJ2-3,TRBV30,AWSIRQGGEY
TRBJ1-1,TRBV6-6,ASSRTVNTEAF
TRBJ2-3,TRBV6-1,ASSDGASGGHYTDTQY
TRBJ1-2,TRBV5-4,ASSLDPDNYGYT
TRBJ2-1,TRBV4-2,ASSQPTGTSNEQF
TRBJ2-7,TRBV12-5,ASVPPGPGPYEQY
TRBJ2-5,TRBV27,ASSLSAGFRETQY
TRBJ2-7,TRBV5-6,ASSNPDRYEQY
TRBJ2-3,TRBV2,ASSRAPDTQY
TRBJ2-5,TRBV6-4,ASSELAGGQETQY
TRBJ2-7,TRBV20-1,SAYRLERQY
TRBJ2-7,TRBV5-4,ASSLPPSGLAGFLTYEQY
TRBJ1-1,TRBV7-2,ASSPESGNTEAF
TRBJ2-5,TRBV7-2,ASSLWTSGAQETQY
TRBJ1-1,TRBV29-1,SVEPGRTEAF
TRBJ1-6,TRBV18,ASSPDRQIPNSPLH
TRBJ2-5,TRBV7-6,ASSLVRKSQETQY
TRBJ1-1,TRBV18,ASSPGLLNTEAF
TRBJ2-3,TRBV19,ASSTPQGEQDTQY
TRBJ1-1,TRBV9,ASSTTGTGTEAF
TRBJ1-2,TRBV5-1,ASSLEAYYGYT
TRBJ2-3,TRBV6-5,ASSYSMGASTDTQY
TRBJ1-4,TRBV2,ASNLIATNEKLF
TRBJ1-5,TRBV7-9,ASSLEQNQPQH
TRBJ2-5,TRBV7-6,ASSLDGRATETQY
TRBJ2-3,TRBV9,ASSAPRTSGGLSTDTQY
TRBJ2-7,TRBV14,ASSHLAGGQTYEQY
TRBJ2-3,TRBV30,AWNPGPDTQY
TRBJ1-1,TRBV4-1,ASSQEDSRDTEAF
TRBJ2-3,TRBV5-1,ASSLGGRTDTQY
TRBJ2-7,TRBV6-5,ASSYSTGSSYEQY
TRBJ2-7,TRBV19,ASSRGGEAYEQY
TRBJ1-5,TRBV12-2,ASRLEGVGTVTYSNQPQH
TRBJ1-6,TRBV27,ASSPADRVATPLH
TRBJ2-7,TRBV29-1,SVEYARDSYEQY
TRBJ2-1,TRBV18,ASSPRQVANEQF
TRBJ1-3,TRBV5-4,ASSLVGSSGNTIY
TRBJ2-3,TRBV10-3,AISESMTSGGNTDTQY
TRBJ1-1,TRBV2,ASSPGTRWAF
TRBJ2-7,TRBV21-1,ASSRGCGTGIAYEQY
TRBJ1-5,TRBV4-1,ASSQGGRVGQPQH
TRBJ2-7,TRBV6-5,ASSNRDSYEQY